These 32 T cell receptor beta chains share one sample of origin, sequenced in a study of shared clonotypes between healthy human individuals. Clones were read by immunoSEQ multiplex PCR, and TCRdb kept only the in-frame ones, dropping some. The sample holds 2,100,000 or so clones, roughly 95% seen once. Sequenced sample: naive CD4+ T cells sorted from blood. Described subset: CD45RA+ positively selected. The receptors here all came from a young man in good health.

CDR3 sequence reads: CASSEWEGGLFNEQFF. In nucleotides, the CDR3 is TGCGCCAGCAGTGAGTGGGAGGGAGGGTTATTCAATGAGCAGTTCTTC. This sequence joins TRBV10-2 and TRBJ2-1, with 7 bases fitting TRBD2. CDR1 is WSHSY, CDR2 SAAADI, per germline. Trimming at V came to 1 base and at J to 6 bases, leaving 9 bases not matched to a gene. This CDR3 is 16 amino acids long.

The chain joins TRBV7-9 to TRBJ2-5; 8 bases align to TRBD1. Trimming took 1 base from V and 1 from J; bases not matched to a gene: 5. Germline V gene sequence: CDR1 SEHNR, CDR2 FQNEAQ (reference sequence). This CDR3 is 16 amino acids long. The chain's CDR3 is CASSLGVGQGQETQYF. CDR3 nucleotides: TGTGCCAGCAGCTTAGGAGTCGGACAGGGCCAAGAGACCCAGTACTTC.

The genes are TRBV4-1 and TRBJ1-4; D perhaps matches TRBD1 (6 bases). The CDR3 extends over 16 amino acids. Germline V lookup: CDR1 MGHRA, CDR2 YSYEKL. Between the trimmed V and J ends, which lost 1 base and 4 bases, there was a span of 13 bases. This CDR3 reads CASSQGPGTFNEKLFF. In nucleotides, the CDR3 is TGCGCCAGCAGCCAAGGACCGGGGACATTTAATGAAAAACTGTTTTTT.

The chain is built from TRBV9 and TRBJ2-3, with 16 bases matching TRBD2. The CDR3 runs to 18 residues. The junction had 6 bases not matched to a gene; V was cut back by 0 bases and J by 5 bases. Germline CDR1 and CDR2: SGDLS and YYNGEE. Written as DNA, the CDR3 is TGTGCCAGCAGCGTAGCTACCGGGACTAGCGGGAGGGTAGATACGCAGTATTTT. Translating it yields CASSVATGTSGRVDTQYF.

The chain carries TRBV29-1 and TRBJ1-2, with TRBD1 identical over 10 bases. Trimming at V came to 4 bases and at J to 8 bases, leaving 7 bases not matched to a gene. This CDR3 region has 13 residues. CDR1 is SQVTM and CDR2 is ANQGSEA in the germline V gene. The DNA of the CDR3 is TGCAGCGTTGCGGAGGGACAGGGGTACGGCTACACCTTC. Translating it yields CSVAEGQGYGYTF.

This clone was seen just once. The rearrangement uses TRBV5-4 and TRBJ1-2; 7 bases are a match to TRBD1. CDR1 SGHNT and CDR2 YYREEE come from the germline V gene (reference sequence). The CDR3 spans 15 residues. Trimming cost V 0 bases and J 3 bases; bases outside gene matches: 5. The CDR3 nucleotides read TGTGCCAGCAGCTTGGTGGGACAGCCGTACTATGGCTACACCTTC. Translating gives CASSLVGQPYYGYTF. The whole variable domain, remainder taken from reference TRBV5-4 and TRBJ1-2, is ETGVTQSPTHLIKTRGQQVTLRCSSQSGHNTVSWYQQALGQGPQFIFQYYREEENGRGNFPPRFSGLQFPNYSSELNVNALELDDSALYLCASSLVGQPYYGYTFGSGTRLTVV.

The CDR3 DNA reads TGTGCCAGCAGCTTGGTCGGTATTGTAAACTATGGCTACACCTTC. It is translated as CASSLVGIVNYGYTF. The rearrangement links TRBV5-6 to TRBJ1-2; D is ambiguous. This CDR3 comprises 15 residues. Germline V gene lookup returns CDR1 SGHDT and CDR2 YYEEEE. The ends were cut back, 0 bases at V and 2 bases at J, with 11 bases in the middle.

The chain employs TRBV28 and TRBJ2-7, with 11 nucleotides matching TRBD1. The CDR3 loop spans 15 amino acids. After removal of 2 bases from V and 6 bases from J, the junction contained 6 bases not matched to a gene. Germline V lookup: CDR1 MDHEN, CDR2 SYDVKM. Here the CDR3 DNA reads TGTGCCAGCAGTTTAACGGGACAGGGGGAAGGCGAGCAGTACTTC. Its protein product is CASSLTGQGEGEQYF.

The chain employs TRBV28 and TRBJ1-4; 8 bases line up with TRBD1. V lost 8 bases to trimming and J lost 7 bases; unmatched junction nucleotides: 9. Per the germline V gene, CDR1 is MDHEN and CDR2 is SYDVKM. This CDR3 has 14 amino acids. CDR3 nucleotide sequence: TGTGCCAGCGGACCCCAGGGGGCTGGTGAAAAACTGTTTTTT. Amino acid sequence: CASGPQGAGEKLFF.

This clone has only a few counts. Since a much larger clone is just one base distant, this may be a read error. The sample has other DNA sequences that encode this CDR3 too. This chain joins TRBV7-2 and TRBJ2-7, with no clear D. From germline, CDR1 is SGHTA and CDR2 FQGNSA. V was clipped by 4 bases and J by 3 bases, with 4 bases between them. This CDR3 spans 11 amino acids. DNA of the CDR3: TGTGCCAGCAGCTCCTACTACGAGCAGTACTTC. As protein: CASSSYYEQYF. The full variable domain, with the rest looked up from reference TRBV7-2 and TRBJ2-7, is GAGVSQSPSNKVTEKGKDVELRCDPISGHTALYWYRQSLGQGLEFLIYFQGNSAPDKSGLPSDRFSAERTGGSVSTLTIQRTQQEDSAVYLCASSSYYEQYFGPGTRLTVT.

V is TRBV9 and J is TRBJ2-1; 13 nucleotides agree with TRBD2. J gave up 6 bases and V 2 bases, and 11 bases lay outside the gene matches. Germline V CDR1 and CDR2: SGDLS, YYNGEE. There are 18 residues in the CDR3. The CDR3 is CASSVDPTGLAGVNEQFF. CDR3 sequence (DNA): TGTGCCAGCAGCGTCGACCCTACAGGACTAGCGGGAGTCAATGAGCAGTTCTTC.

V usage is TRBV28 and J usage is TRBJ1-2; unclear D gene. The CDR3 runs 8 residues. Germline V gene lookup returns CDR1 MDHEN and CDR2 SYDVKM. The CDR3 nucleotides are TGTGCGACCTCTGGCTACACCTTC. This sequence encodes CATSGYTF.

V usage is TRBV5-6 and J usage is TRBJ1-5; D might be TRBD1 (6 bases). The V end was cut by 2 bases, the J end by 0 bases, with 12 bases between. CDR3 length equals 16 residues. Per germline, CDR1 SGHDT and CDR2 YYEEEE. The CDR3 DNA reads as TGTGCCAGCAGCTTTGGGGGCAAGAGTAGCAATCAGCCCCAGCATTTT. As protein: CASSFGGKSSNQPQHF. Full variable domain (remainder filled in from reference TRBV5-6 and TRBJ1-5): DAGVTQSPTHLIKTRGQQVTLRCSPKSGHDTVSWYQQALGQGPQFIFQYYEEEERQRGNFPDRFSGHQFPNYSSELNVNALLLGDSALYLCASSFGGKSSNQPQHFGDGTRLSIL.

This clone appeared once. This chain's CDR3 is CASSPVPSSLNTEAFF. The CDR3 region has the DNA TGTGCCAGCTCACCCGTCCCCTCCTCACTGAACACTGAAGCTTTCTTT. The V and J genes are TRBV18 and TRBJ1-1; no reliable D call. The germline gives CDR1 KGHSH, CDR2 LQKENI. V lost 3 bases to trimming and J lost 0 bases, with 14 bases between them. The CDR3 runs 16 residues.

This clone has only one observation. The chain uses TRBV19 and TRBJ1-2; weak D call: TRBD1 (5 bases). CDR3 length equals 15 residues. Germline V CDR1 and CDR2: LNHDA, SQIVND (reference sequence). Trimming removed 4 bases at V and 0 bases at J, with 12 bases between. The CDR3 region is CASSNRMGANYGYTF. CDR3 nucleotides: TGTGCCAGTAGTAACAGGATGGGGGCTAACTATGGCTACACCTTC.

This sequence joins TRBV18 and TRBJ1-6; D call uncertain. CDR3 size: 14 residues. V gave up 4 bases and J gave up 8 bases, with 12 bases separating them. Per the germline V gene, CDR1 is KGHSH and CDR2 is LQKENI. CDR3 loop: CASSQEGSHSPLHF. CDR3 DNA sequence: TGTGCCAGCTCACAGGAGGGTAGTCATTCACCCCTCCACTTT.

The chain recombines TRBV5-3 with TRBJ2-4, with 7 nucleotides matching TRBD1. TRBV5-3 falls under the ORF class, with uncertain function. There are 16 residues in the CDR3. The trim removed 5 bases at V and 1 base at J, leaving 9 bases unmatched. DNA of the CDR3: TGTGCCAGAAGGAAATACAGGGGCAGGGCCAAAAACATTCAGTACTTC. The encoded protein is CARRKYRGRAKNIQYF.

Worth noting for this clone: This same CDR3 is encoded by further DNA sequences in the sample. This chain links TRBV30 with TRBJ1-2, with D possibly matching TRBD1 (6 bases). The CDR3 is made up of 12 amino acids. The germline V and J ends were trimmed by 3 bases and 2 bases, with 7 bases remaining between them. The germline V gene encodes CDR1 GTSNPN and CDR2 SVGIG (reference sequence). CDR3 amino acids: CAWSGTNYGYTF. In nucleotides, the CDR3 is TGTGCCTGGAGCGGGACAAACTATGGCTACACCTTC.

V and J are TRBV7-2 and TRBJ2-1, with TRBD1 as a possible D gene (5 bases). This CDR3 spans 14 amino acids. With 2 bases removed from V and 10 bases from J, the gap between germline ends came to 15 bases. Germline V gene sequence: CDR1 SGHTA, CDR2 FQGNSA. The CDR3 region has the DNA TGTGCCAGCAGCTTAAGGGCTGGGGCCGGGGAGCAGTTCTTC. It codes for CASSLRAGAGEQFF.

This clone was observed a few times. CDR3 residues: CATSDGYSNQPQHF. CDR3 DNA: TGTGCCACATCGGACGGATATAGCAATCAGCCCCAGCATTTT. V and J are TRBV19 and TRBJ1-5; no firm D call. The V and J ends lost 10 bases and 0 bases respectively, with 13 bases between them. Germline CDR1 LNHDA, CDR2 SQIVND (reference sequence). The CDR3 totals 14 residues.

The chain uses TRBV6-5 and TRBJ1-2; the D is unclear. Trimming took 7 bases from V and 0 from J, leaving 9 bases between them. The CDR3 contains 13 residues. CDR1 is MNHEY and CDR2 is SVGAGI in the germline V gene. The CDR3 nucleotides read TGTGCCAGCAAGAAAACATCTAACTATGGCTACACCTTC. Amino acids: CASKKTSNYGYTF.

This clone occurred once. The chain combines TRBV9 with TRBJ1-6, with 10 bases lining up with TRBD1. Germline lookup yields CDR1 SGDLS and CDR2 YYNGEE. J lost 7 bases, V lost 4 bases, and 8 bases had no gene match. This CDR3 contains 16 residues. The CDR3 region is CASSRSGQGGNSPLHF. CDR3 coding DNA: TGTGCCAGCAGCAGATCTGGACAGGGGGGAAATTCACCCCTCCACTTT.

The gene calls are TRBV7-2 and TRBJ2-7, with 7 bases aligning to TRBD1. This CDR3 has 13 amino acids. Per the germline V gene, CDR1 is SGHTA and CDR2 is FQGNSA. Trimming at V came to 5 bases and at J to 3 bases, leaving 4 bases not matched to a gene. CDR3 residues: CASSRGTVYEQYF. DNA of the CDR3: TGTGCCAGCAGCCGTGGGACAGTCTACGAGCAGTACTTC.

The rearrangement joins TRBV10-3 to TRBJ2-2; D remains unclear. With 3 bases removed from V and 2 bases from J, the gap between germline ends came to 7 bases. Per germline, CDR1 ENHRY and CDR2 SYGVKD. CDR3 length: 14 residues. In nucleotides, the CDR3 is TGTGCCATCAGTGACACGCAAAACACCGGGGAGCTGTTTTTT. It encodes CAISDTQNTGELFF.

V usage is TRBV23-1 and J usage is TRBJ2-5; 7 bases agree with TRBD1. TRBV23-1 is given ORF status, its function remaining uncertain. The V and J ends lost 4 bases and 4 bases, in that order; junction bases with no gene match: 6. The CDR3 totals 14 residues. The CDR3 DNA reads as TGCGCCAGCAGTCGAACAACAGGGGTAGAGACCCAGTACTTC. This translates into CASSRTTGVETQYF.

As regards this clone: The junction and the germline gene differ at one end; a read error may be behind it. The chain combines TRBV30 with TRBJ1-1; D is unresolved. CDR1 is GTSNPN and CDR2 is SVGIG in the germline V gene (reference sequence). The CDR3 runs to 12 residues. The CDR3 sequence: CAGSPGNTEAFF. The CDR3 DNA is TGTGCCGGGAGCCCCGGGAACACTGAAGCTTTCTTT.

A remark on this clone: Other DNA sequences within the sample encode an identical CDR3. The chain couples TRBV7-2 to TRBJ2-7, with D uncertain. The CDR3 extends over 11 amino acids. Trimming removed 2 bases from V and 4 bases from J, with 3 bases in between. Germline values: CDR1 SGHTA, CDR2 FQGNSA. DNA of the CDR3: TGTGCCAGCAGCTTACAATACGAGCAGTACTTC. Translating it yields CASSLQYEQYF.

There are a few counts of this clone. Distinct nucleotide sequences in the sample also encode this CDR3. The chain couples TRBV5-1 to TRBJ2-1, with 9 positions matching TRBD2. The CDR3 consists of 15 residues. Trimming removed 0 bases from V and 3 bases from J; junction bases left unmatched: 1. CDR1 is SGHRS and CDR2 is YFSETQ in the germline V gene. CDR3 sequence: CASSLGLADYNEQFF. CDR3 bases: TGCGCCAGCAGCTTGGGACTAGCGGACTACAATGAGCAGTTCTTC.

The genes are TRBV18 and TRBJ2-2; 9 nucleotides match TRBD1. The germline gives CDR1 KGHSH, CDR2 LQKENI. Trimming cost V 5 bases and J 6 bases; bases outside gene matches: 7. The CDR3 has 15 residues. CDR3 in DNA: TGTGCCAGCTCAACCCGGACAGGGGATGCCGGGGAGCTGTTTTTT. Its translation is CASSTRTGDAGELFF.

The chain carries TRBV18 and TRBJ2-2; a possible D gene is TRBD1 (6 bases). Germline V gene sequence: CDR1 KGHSH, CDR2 LQKENI. V was pared by 4 bases and J by 6 bases, with 18 bases between. This CDR3 has 16 residues. The CDR3 DNA reads as TGTGCCAGCTCACATGACAGGAACGGATTCTCCGGGGAGCTGTTTTTT. It translates to CASSHDRNGFSGELFF. Full variable domain (missing parts from reference TRBV18 and TRBJ2-2): NAGVMQNPRHLVRRRGQEARLRCSPMKGHSHVYWYRQLPEEGLKFMVYLQKENIIDESGMPKERFSAEFPKEGPSILRIQQVVRGDSAAYFCASSHDRNGFSGELFFGEGSRLTVL.

The J gene is TRBJ2-1, the V gene TRBV5-1; TRBD1 aligns across 8 bases. The V gene's germline CDR1 is SGHRS and CDR2 YFSETQ. Germline trimming cut 0 bases from V and 8 bases from J; bases unmatched to any gene: 7. CDR3 length: 15 residues. The CDR3: CASSLGGTGRDEQFF. The CDR3 nucleotides are TGCGCCAGCAGCTTGGGGGGGACAGGCAGAGATGAGCAGTTCTTC.

In DNA form, the CDR3 reads TGCGCCAGCAGCACCGGACTGGGCGAGAACTATGGCTACACCTTC. Translating it yields CASSTGLGENYGYTF. The rearrangement joins TRBV5-1 to TRBJ1-2; D call uncertain. Germline V CDR1 and CDR2: SGHRS, YFSETQ. The CDR3 has 15 residues. Trimming left V 4 bases short and J 2 bases short, with 15 bases between.